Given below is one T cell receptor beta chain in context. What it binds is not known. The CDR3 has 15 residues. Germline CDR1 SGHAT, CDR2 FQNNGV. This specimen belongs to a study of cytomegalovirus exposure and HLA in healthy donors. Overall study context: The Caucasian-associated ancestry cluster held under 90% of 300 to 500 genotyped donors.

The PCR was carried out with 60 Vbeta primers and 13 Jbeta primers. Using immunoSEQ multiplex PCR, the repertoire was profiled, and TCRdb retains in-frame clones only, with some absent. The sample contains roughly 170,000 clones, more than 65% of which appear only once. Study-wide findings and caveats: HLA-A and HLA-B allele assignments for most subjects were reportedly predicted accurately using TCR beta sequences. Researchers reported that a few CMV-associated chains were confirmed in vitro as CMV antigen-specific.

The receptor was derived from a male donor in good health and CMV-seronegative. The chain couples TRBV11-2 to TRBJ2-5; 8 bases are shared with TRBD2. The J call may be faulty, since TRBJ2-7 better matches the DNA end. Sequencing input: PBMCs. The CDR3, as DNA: TGTGCCAGCAGCCGGGCCGGGGGGGCCGTCCACGAGCAGTACTTC. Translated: CASSRAGGAVHEQYF.